This T cell receptor beta chain was profiled in a study of T cell responses to AZD1222 COVID-19 vaccine. The study, taken as a whole, reports: The breadth and depth of Spike-specific TCRs increased once two AZD1222 doses had been given. The donor cohort was predominantly white British with a female majority, and clonal diversity may have been underestimated. Samples come after the peak T cell response, not at day 14. Distributed over spike, vaccine-associated CD4 TCRs predominated at 160-218 and 743-854.

There are 13 residues in the CDR3. The germline V and J ends were trimmed by 8 bases and 1 base, with 11 bases remaining between them. Germline loops: CDR1 LGHDT, CDR2 YNNKEL (reference sequence). As regards this clone: Its antigen is unidentified.

Profiled with immunoSEQ multiplex PCR; TCRdb holds only in-frame clones, not every one. The table includes 120,000 or so clones, 87% detected once. The specimen comprised peripheral blood, sampled on day 0 of AZD1222 vaccination. The rearrangement links TRBV3-1 (or the pseudogene TRBV3-2) to TRBJ1-1; D is undetermined. This clonotype was obtained from an adult in good health. CDR3 bases: TGTGCCAGCCAGAATAAGGGGAACACTGAAGCTTTCTTT. Its protein is CASQNKGNTEAFF.